Following are 2 T cell receptor beta chains from one sample sequenced in a study of beta chain features in type 1 diabetes. The entirety of the isolated RNA underwent reverse transcription, so expressed TCRB transcripts were sequenced. Sequencing was performed with immunoSEQ multiplex PCR; in TCRdb, only in-frame clones are kept and a portion is missing. The sample records under 450,000 clones, about 15% being singletons. Input material: naive CD4+ T cells from blood. These receptors were collected from a man aged 25-45 years in good health.

The V and J genes are TRBV7-2 and TRBJ2-3; 8 bases align to TRBD1. V shed 9 bases and J 2 bases; nucleotides not matched to a gene: 4. Germline-derived CDR1 and CDR2 are SGHTA and FQGNSA. The CDR3 spans 13 residues. The CDR3 bases are TGTGCCAGTAAGGACAGGGCCACAGATACGCAGTATTTT. Encoded protein: CASKDRATDTQYF.

This chain joins TRBV2 and TRBJ2-4; 9 nucleotides align to TRBD2. With 7 bases clipped from V and 9 bases from J, the junction kept 7 bases outside the gene matches. Germline V gene lookup returns CDR1 SNHLY and CDR2 FYNNEI. The CDR3 extends over 13 amino acids. The CDR3 coding sequence is TGTGCCAGCACTAAGCGGGAGGTCGGCATTCAGTACTTC. It codes for CASTKREVGIQYF.